One sample yielded the 9 T cell receptor beta chains listed below, sequenced in a study of blood T cells in healthy people across ages. For the second PCR, which ran for roughly 6 to 12 cycles, a sample-barcoded 5' primer and a J-beta primer mix were used. TCRdb re-called the 5' RACE reads through MiXCR, storing one row per CDR3 protein. The table has 550,000 to 700,000 distinct CDR3 sequences, approximately 27% seen once. The sample consisted of blood. These receptors all stem from an older woman in good health.

In its sample, this clonotype was seen a few times. V and J are TRBV10-3 and TRBJ1-3; 7 bases agree with TRBD1. V lost 0 bases to trimming and J lost 4 bases; unmatched junction nucleotides: 9. Germline assignment: CDR1 ENHRY and CDR2 SYGVKD. This CDR3 comprises 17 residues. CDR3 residues: CAISESPQGGAGNTIYF. CDR3 nucleotide sequence: TGTGCCATCAGTGAGTCCCCCCAGGGGGGGGCCGGAAACACCATATATTTT.

This rearrangement joins TRBV9 to TRBJ2-1; the D gene could be TRBD1 or TRBD2 (5 bases each). This CDR3 region has 15 residues. Trimming shortened V by 4 bases and J by 0 bases, and 11 bases separated the two germline ends. Per germline, CDR1 SGDLS and CDR2 YYNGEE. CDR3 region: CASSPLGDSYNEQFF. The CDR3 DNA reads as TGTGCCAGCAGCCCTTTGGGGGACTCCTACAATGAGCAGTTCTTC.

The chain uses TRBV6-1 and TRBJ2-5; 14 nucleotides agree with TRBD2. Germline V gene lookup returns CDR1 MNHNS and CDR2 SASEGT. This CDR3 has 20 amino acids. The J segment lost 6 bases and the V segment lost 4 bases, leaving 19 bases of the junction unmatched. This chain's CDR3 is CASSGLNGLAGGYKFKTQYF. The CDR3 bases are TGTGCCAGCAGTGGGTTGAATGGACTAGCGGGGGGATACAAGTTCAAGACCCAGTACTTC.

The sample holds a few counts of this clonotype. V is TRBV12-3 or TRBV12-4 and J is TRBJ2-4, with a weak D call TRBD1 (6 bases). With 6 bases removed from V and 8 bases from J, the gap between germline ends came to 11 bases. The CDR3 extends over 12 amino acids. CDR3 in DNA: TGTGCCAGCAGCACCTACAGGGACATTCAGTACTTC. Translated, it gives CASSTYRDIQYF.

This chain joins TRBV7-9 and TRBJ2-7; 8 bases agree with TRBD2. The tail of the sequence fits TRBJ2-1 better, so the J call may be wrong. The CDR3 is made up of 15 amino acids. Per the germline V gene, CDR1 is SEHNR and CDR2 is FQNEAQ (reference sequence). CDR3 coding DNA: TGTGCCAGCAGCCCCCGTGGTAGCGGGAAGAATGAGCAGTTCTTC. Translated, it gives CASSPRGSGKNEQFF.

The J gene is TRBJ2-1, the V gene TRBV29-1; D not resolved. The end of the DNA aligns better with TRBJ2-7, so the J call may be wrong. The CDR3 runs to 14 residues. CDR1 is SQVTM and CDR2 is ANQGSEA in the germline V gene. The CDR3 here is CSVVPDGPSYEQYF. CDR3 nucleotides: TGCAGCGTTGTCCCGGACGGTCCCTCCTACGAGCAGTACTTC.

This clonotype has only one observation. The CDR3 sequence: CASSLLGSRSYEQYF. The CDR3 DNA sequence: TGTGCCAGCAGTTTATTGGGATCCAGGTCCTACGAGCAGTACTTC. The chain is built from TRBV27 and TRBJ2-7; no clear D. The CDR3 totals 15 residues. Germline V gene sequence: CDR1 MNHEY, CDR2 SMNVEV (reference sequence). The V gene lost 1 base and the J gene lost 1 base, with 11 bases spanning the gap.

With regard to this clonotype: Germline is not matched at one junction end, which may reflect a read error. The chain couples TRBV12-5 to TRBJ2-7, with a tentative D call TRBD1 (5 bases). The CDR3 runs 12 residues. CDR1 LGHNT and CDR2 FRNRAP come from the germline V gene. The CDR3: CASGSARRVVDF. The CDR3 bases are TGTGCTAGTGGCTCCGCCCGCAGGGTAGTGGACTTC.

The chain combines TRBV4-2 with TRBJ2-4; possibly TRBD2 for D (6 bases). CDR1 LGHNA and CDR2 YNFKEQ come from the germline V gene. V was cut by 2 bases and J by 3 bases, with 20 bases left in between. This CDR3 has 18 amino acids. In DNA, the CDR3 is TGTGCCAGCAGCCAACCGGTGGAGGGGCCCGCGGGCAAAAACATTCAGTACTTC. Amino acids: CASSQPVEGPAGKNIQYF.